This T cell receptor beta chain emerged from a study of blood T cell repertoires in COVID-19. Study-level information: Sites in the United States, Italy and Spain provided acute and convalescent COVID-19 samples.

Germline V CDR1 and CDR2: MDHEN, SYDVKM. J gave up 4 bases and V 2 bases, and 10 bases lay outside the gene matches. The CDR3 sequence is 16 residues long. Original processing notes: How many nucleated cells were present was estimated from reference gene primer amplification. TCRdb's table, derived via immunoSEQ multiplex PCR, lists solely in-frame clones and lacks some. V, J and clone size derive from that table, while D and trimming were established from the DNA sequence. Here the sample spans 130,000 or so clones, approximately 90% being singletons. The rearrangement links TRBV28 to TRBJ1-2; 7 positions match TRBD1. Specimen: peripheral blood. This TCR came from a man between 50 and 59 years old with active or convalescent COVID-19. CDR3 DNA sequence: TGTGCCAGCAGTTTACCCGACAGGGTTATTAGCTATGGCTACACCTTC. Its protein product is CASSLPDRVISYGYTF.